A single sample is the source of the 20 T cell receptor beta chains below, sequenced in a study of blood T cell repertoires in COVID-19. Repertoires were generated with immunoSEQ multiplex PCR, while TCRdb's copy carries only in-frame clones and drops some. This table holds some 150,000 clones, roughly 87% found once. Sequenced: peripheral blood. The origin of the receptors is a woman aged 60 to 75 who had recovered from COVID-19.

This chain uses TRBV10-3 with TRBJ1-1; 11 nucleotides agree with TRBD1. The CDR3 is 17 residues long. The germline CDR1 and CDR2 sequences are ENHRY and SYGVKD. The V segment lost 0 bases and the J segment 1 base; nucleotides outside the gene matches: 4. Written as DNA, the CDR3 is TGTGCCATCAGTGAGTCGGACAGGGGGCGCCGGAACACTGAAGCTTTCTTT. Residues: CAISESDRGRRNTEAFF.

The chain joins TRBV27 to TRBJ2-1; D may be TRBD2 (5 bases). V was cut by 0 bases and J by 6 bases, with 15 bases left in between. There are 16 residues in the CDR3. Germline V CDR1 and CDR2: MNHEY, SMNVEV (reference sequence). The CDR3, as DNA: TGTGCCAGCAGTTTATCTTGGCGGGCAGAGGCCAATGAGCAGTTCTTC. Translated, it gives CASSLSWRAEANEQFF.

J is TRBJ2-7 and V is TRBV7-9, with 8 bases aligning to TRBD1. Trimming at V came to 1 base and at J to 7 bases, leaving 6 bases not matched to a gene. The germline V gene has CDR1 SEHNR and CDR2 FQNEAQ (reference sequence). The CDR3 has 14 residues. CDR3 DNA sequence: TGTGCCAGCAGCTTAGATGCCAGGGGGCGAGAGCAGTACTTC. As protein: CASSLDARGREQYF.

This clone appeared a few times. The rearrangement uses TRBV28 and TRBJ2-2, with 7 nucleotides matching TRBD1. V lost 6 bases, J lost 7 bases, and 2 bases stayed unmatched. Germline loops: CDR1 MDHEN, CDR2 SYDVKM. This CDR3 contains 12 residues. The CDR3 DNA sequence: TGTGCCAGCAGGACAGGGTTCGGGGAGCTGTTTTTT. The encoded protein is CASRTGFGELFF.

V is TRBV24-1 and J is TRBJ2-5, with D possibly TRBD2 on 5 matching bases. The germline V and J ends were trimmed by 5 bases and 6 bases, with 9 bases remaining between them. CDR3 length equals 12 residues. Germline values: CDR1 KGHDR, CDR2 SFDVKD. The CDR3 sequence is CATSGIAKTQYF. For the CDR3, the DNA is TGTGCCACCAGTGGGATAGCGAAGACCCAGTACTTC.

The genes are TRBV5-5 and TRBJ1-2; weak D call: TRBD1 (6 bases). This CDR3 comprises 16 residues. Looked up from germline, CDR1 is SGHKS and CDR2 is YYEKEE (reference sequence). V lost 6 bases to trimming and J lost 4 bases, with 22 bases between them. CDR3 sequence: CASNPSTGTWPYGYTF. CDR3 bases: TGTGCCAGCAACCCTAGCACAGGGACATGGCCCTATGGCTACACCTTC.

The rearrangement joins TRBV6-5 to TRBJ2-3; no clear D gene. Per germline, CDR1 MNHEY and CDR2 SVGAGI. V lost 2 bases to trimming and J lost 8 bases, with 11 bases between them. The CDR3 is 13 residues long. This CDR3 is CASSYPGSGTQYF. The CDR3 DNA is TGTGCCAGCAGTTACCCAGGTTCTGGTACGCAGTATTTT.

A remark on this clone: Other DNA sequences of this sample code for an identical CDR3. This chain connects TRBV15 to TRBJ1-3; 8 bases line up with TRBD1. There are 15 residues in the CDR3. Germline-derived CDR1 and CDR2 are LNHNV and YYDKDF (reference sequence). With V trimmed by 2 bases and J by 4 bases, 4 bases remained unmatched. CDR3 DNA sequence: TGTGCCACCAGCAGACAGGGGGCAGGCGGAAACACCATATATTTT. Its protein is CATSRQGAGGNTIYF.

The chain has TRBV6-4 and TRBJ1-1, with 8 bases lining up with TRBD1. The CDR3 consists of 15 residues. V shed 5 bases and J 1 base; nucleotides not matched to a gene: 6. Germline CDR1 MRHNA, CDR2 SNTAGT. The CDR3 nucleotides are TGTGCCAGCAGTCTCTCGACAGGGGCGAACACTGAAGCTTTCTTT. As protein: CASSLSTGANTEAFF.

The chain combines TRBV28 with TRBJ2-7, with 8 bases aligning to TRBD2. The germline V gene encodes CDR1 MDHEN and CDR2 SYDVKM. J lost 5 bases, V lost 7 bases, and 25 bases had no gene match. The CDR3 contains 19 residues. Here the CDR3 DNA reads TGTGCCAGCATCTCACCCCACACCAGACCGGGACTAGGAATCGACGAGCAGTACTTC. Its protein product is CASISPHTRPGLGIDEQYF.

The V gene is TRBV19, the J gene TRBJ2-7; 7 positions agree with TRBD1. There are 14 residues in the CDR3. Germline lookup yields CDR1 LNHDA and CDR2 SQIVND (reference sequence). V shed 6 bases, J shed 2 bases, and the junction held 7 bases outside the gene matches. The CDR3 loop is CASRPDRDTYEQYF. CDR3 nucleotide sequence: TGTGCCAGTAGACCAGACAGGGACACCTACGAGCAGTACTTC.

This sequence joins TRBV25-1 and TRBJ1-6; 7 nucleotides align to TRBD1. This CDR3 is built from 15 residues. V dropped 8 bases and J dropped 3; count of bases not matched to a gene: 7. CDR1 MGHDK and CDR2 SYGVNS come from the germline V gene. The CDR3 nucleotides are TGTGCCAGCGGTGGACGGGACAGCTATAATTCACCCCTCCACTTT. Translating gives CASGGRDSYNSPLHF.

CDR3 in DNA: TGCGCCAGCAGCCAAGATCTTCCGGGACAGTATGGCTACACCTTC. Its protein is CASSQDLPGQYGYTF. The chain links TRBV4-3 to TRBJ1-2; 7 bases are shared with TRBD1. The junction had 6 bases not matched to a gene; V was cut back by 0 bases and J by 5 bases. Germline V CDR1 and CDR2: LGHNA, YSLEER. This CDR3 comprises 15 residues.

The chain employs TRBV18 and TRBJ2-7; maybe TRBD1 (6 bases). The CDR3 is made up of 13 amino acids. The V gene lost 6 bases and the J gene lost 2 bases, with 11 bases spanning the gap. The germline CDR1 and CDR2 sequences are KGHSH and LQKENI. This CDR3 reads CASSLGHTYEQYF. In DNA form, the CDR3 reads TGTGCCAGCTCGCTGGGACATACCTACGAGCAGTACTTC.

The CDR3 sequence: CASSVERGRDYGYTF. CDR3 coding DNA: TGTGCCAGCAGCGTAGAAAGGGGGCGCGACTATGGCTACACCTTC. V usage is TRBV7-9 and J usage is TRBJ1-2; TRBD1 matches at 7 bases. From germline, CDR1 is SEHNR and CDR2 FQNEAQ (reference sequence). After removal of 5 bases from V and 3 bases from J, the junction contained 9 bases not matched to a gene. This CDR3 comprises 15 residues.

The chain uses TRBV5-5 and TRBJ2-7; possibly TRBD2 for D (7 bases). The V gene lost 4 bases and the J gene lost 3 bases, with 14 bases spanning the gap. Germline V gene lookup returns CDR1 SGHKS and CDR2 YYEKEE (reference sequence). CDR3 length: 14 amino acids. The CDR3 sequence: CASSQGGEGYEQYF. The CDR3 DNA is TGTGCCAGCAGCCAAGGGGGGGAAGGCTACGAGCAGTACTTC.

The chain has TRBV5-5 and TRBJ2-1; no firm D call. Germline loops: CDR1 SGHKS, CDR2 YYEKEE (reference sequence). The V and J ends lost 5 bases and 2 bases respectively, with 14 bases between them. CDR3 length: 15 residues. CDR3 loop: CASSFAGSTYNEQFF. The CDR3 DNA reads TGTGCCAGCAGTTTCGCCGGGTCAACCTACAATGAGCAGTTCTTC.

The chain joins TRBV7-3 to TRBJ2-1; 7 bases agree with TRBD2. After removal of 2 bases from V and 6 bases from J, the junction contained 4 bases not matched to a gene. This CDR3 spans 14 amino acids. CDR1 is SGHTA and CDR2 is FQGTGA in the germline V gene. CDR3 sequence: CASSLQAGFNEQFF. CDR3 in DNA: TGTGCCAGCAGCTTACAAGCGGGGTTCAATGAGCAGTTCTTC.

The V gene is TRBV7-2, the J gene TRBJ2-5; 9 positions agree with TRBD2. The CDR3 sequence is 18 residues long. Germline V gene lookup returns CDR1 SGHTA and CDR2 FQGNSA. V gave up 2 bases and J gave up 5 bases; unmatched junction bases: 15. CDR3 amino acids: CASSLFLRRGGFPETQYF. The CDR3 DNA sequence: TGTGCCAGCAGCTTATTTCTTAGGCGGGGGGGCTTCCCCGAGACCCAGTACTTC.

CDR3 sequence reads: CASSLVETEQFF. The CDR3 DNA reads as TGTGCCAGCAGCTTAGTCGAGACAGAGCAGTTCTTC. The V gene is TRBV11-3, the J gene TRBJ2-1, with unresolved D. Germline CDR1 reads SGHNT; CDR2 reads YENEEA. Deletions cut 1 base from V and 10 bases from J, with 8 bases between. This CDR3 comprises 12 residues.